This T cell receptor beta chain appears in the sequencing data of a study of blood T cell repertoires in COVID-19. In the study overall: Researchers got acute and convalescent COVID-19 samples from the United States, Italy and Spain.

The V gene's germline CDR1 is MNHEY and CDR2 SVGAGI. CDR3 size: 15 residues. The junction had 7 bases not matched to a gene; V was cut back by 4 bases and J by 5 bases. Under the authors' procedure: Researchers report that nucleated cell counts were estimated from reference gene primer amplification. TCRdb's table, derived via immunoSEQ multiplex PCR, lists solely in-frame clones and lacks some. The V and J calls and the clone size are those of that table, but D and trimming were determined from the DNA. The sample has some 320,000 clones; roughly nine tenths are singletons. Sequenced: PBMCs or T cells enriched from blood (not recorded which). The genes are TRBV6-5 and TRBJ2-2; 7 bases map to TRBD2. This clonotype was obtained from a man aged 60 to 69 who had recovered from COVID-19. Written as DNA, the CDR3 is TGTGCCAGCAGTTCCCGGGGGGACGGGACCGGGGAGCTGTTTTTT. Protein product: CASSSRGDGTGELFF.